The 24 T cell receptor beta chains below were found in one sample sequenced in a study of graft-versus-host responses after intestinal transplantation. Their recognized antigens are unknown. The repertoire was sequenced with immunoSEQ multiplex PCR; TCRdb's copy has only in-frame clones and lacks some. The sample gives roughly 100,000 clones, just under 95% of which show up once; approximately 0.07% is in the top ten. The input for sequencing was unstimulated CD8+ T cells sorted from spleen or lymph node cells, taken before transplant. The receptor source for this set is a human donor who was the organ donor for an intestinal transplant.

The CDR3 loop reads CASSVHPGTGHYEQYF. The DNA for the CDR3 is TGTGCCAGTAGTGTACACCCCGGGACAGGGCACTACGAGCAGTACTTC. V gene TRBV19 combines with J gene TRBJ2-7, with 9 bases matching TRBD1. This CDR3 is 16 amino acids long. With V trimmed by 5 bases and J by 3 bases, 11 bases remained unmatched. Looked up from germline, CDR1 is LNHDA and CDR2 is SQIVND (reference sequence).

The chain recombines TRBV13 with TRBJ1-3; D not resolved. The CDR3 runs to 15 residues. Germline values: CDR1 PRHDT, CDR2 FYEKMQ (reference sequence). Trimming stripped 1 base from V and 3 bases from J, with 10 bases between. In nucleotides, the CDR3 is TGTGCCAGCAGCTTAGTATCCGGGAGTGGAAACACCATATATTTT. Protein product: CASSLVSGSGNTIYF.

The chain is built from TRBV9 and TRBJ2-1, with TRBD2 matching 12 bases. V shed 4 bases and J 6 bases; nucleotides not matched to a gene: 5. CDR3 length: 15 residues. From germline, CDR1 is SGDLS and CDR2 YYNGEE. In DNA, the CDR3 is TGTGCCAGCAGCCCACTAGCGGGAGGCGGCAATGAGCAGTTCTTC. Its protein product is CASSPLAGGGNEQFF.

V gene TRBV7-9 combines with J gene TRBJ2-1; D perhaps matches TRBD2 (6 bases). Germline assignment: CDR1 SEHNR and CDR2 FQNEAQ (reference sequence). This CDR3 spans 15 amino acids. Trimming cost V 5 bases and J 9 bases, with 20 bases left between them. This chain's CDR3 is CASSVNVASVSEQFF. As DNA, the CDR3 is TGTGCCAGCAGCGTTAACGTCGCTAGCGTGAGTGAGCAGTTCTTC. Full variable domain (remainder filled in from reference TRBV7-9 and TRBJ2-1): DTGVSQNPRHKITKRGQNVTFRCDPISEHNRLYWYRQTLGQGPEFLTYFQNEAQLEKSRLLSDRFSAERPKGSFSTLEIQRTEQGDSAMYLCASSVNVASVSEQFFGPGTRLTVL.

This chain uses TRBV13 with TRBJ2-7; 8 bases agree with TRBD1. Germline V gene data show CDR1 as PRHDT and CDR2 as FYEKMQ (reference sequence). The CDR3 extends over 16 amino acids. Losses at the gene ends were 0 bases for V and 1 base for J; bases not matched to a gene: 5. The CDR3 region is CASSLGPGQESYEQYF. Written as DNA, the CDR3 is TGTGCCAGCAGCTTAGGCCCGGGACAGGAATCCTACGAGCAGTACTTC.

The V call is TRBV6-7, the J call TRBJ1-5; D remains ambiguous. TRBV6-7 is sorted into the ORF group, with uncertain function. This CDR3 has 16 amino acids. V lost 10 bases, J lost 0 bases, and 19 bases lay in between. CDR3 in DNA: TGTGCCATAGCCCGGGAGCCACCTAATAGCAATCAGCCCCAGCATTTT. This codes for CAIAREPPNSNQPQHF.

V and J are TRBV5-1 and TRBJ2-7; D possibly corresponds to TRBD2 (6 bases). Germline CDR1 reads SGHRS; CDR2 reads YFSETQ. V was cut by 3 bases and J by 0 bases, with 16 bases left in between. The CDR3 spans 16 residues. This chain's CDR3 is CASSWNAGRSSYEQYF. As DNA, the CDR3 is TGCGCCAGCAGCTGGAATGCGGGAAGGAGCTCCTACGAGCAGTACTTC. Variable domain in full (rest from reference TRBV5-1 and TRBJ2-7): KAGVTQTPRYLIKTRGQQVTLSCSPISGHRSVSWYQQTPGQGLQFLFEYFSETQRNKGNFPGRFSGRQFSNSRSEMNVSTLELGDSALYLCASSWNAGRSSYEQYFGPGTRLTVT.

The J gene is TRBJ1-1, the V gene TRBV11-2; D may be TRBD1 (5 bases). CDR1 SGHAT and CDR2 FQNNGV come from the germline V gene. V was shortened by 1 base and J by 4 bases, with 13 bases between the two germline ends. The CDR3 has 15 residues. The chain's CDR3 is CASSLAVLGGTEAFF. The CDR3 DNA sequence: TGTGCCAGCAGCTTAGCAGTTTTGGGGGGCACTGAAGCTTTCTTT.

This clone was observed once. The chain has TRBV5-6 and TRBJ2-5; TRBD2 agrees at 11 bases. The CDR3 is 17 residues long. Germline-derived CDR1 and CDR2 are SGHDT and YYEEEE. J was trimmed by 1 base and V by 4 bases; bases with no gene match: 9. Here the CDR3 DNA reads TGTGCCAGCAGCCCAGAAAGACTAGCGGGACCCCAAGAGACCCAGTACTTC. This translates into CASSPERLAGPQETQYF.

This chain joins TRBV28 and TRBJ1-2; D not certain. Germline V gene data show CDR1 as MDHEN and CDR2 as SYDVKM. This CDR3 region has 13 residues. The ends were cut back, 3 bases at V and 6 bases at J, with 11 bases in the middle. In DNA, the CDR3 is TGTGCCAGCAGTTTTTTGCTCGGGGATGGCTACACCTTC. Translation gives CASSFLLGDGYTF.

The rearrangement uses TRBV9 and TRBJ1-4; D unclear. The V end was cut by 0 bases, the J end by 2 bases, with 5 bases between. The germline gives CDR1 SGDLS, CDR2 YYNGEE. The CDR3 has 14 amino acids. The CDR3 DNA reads TGTGCCAGCAGCGTAGATAGCACTAATGAAAAACTGTTTTTT. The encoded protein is CASSVDSTNEKLFF. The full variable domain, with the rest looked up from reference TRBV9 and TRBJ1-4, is DSGVTQTPKHLITATGQRVTLRCSPRSGDLSVYWYQQSLDQGLQFLIQYYNGEERAKGNILERFSAQQFPDLHSELNLSSLELGDSALYFCASSVDSTNEKLFFGSGTQLSVL.

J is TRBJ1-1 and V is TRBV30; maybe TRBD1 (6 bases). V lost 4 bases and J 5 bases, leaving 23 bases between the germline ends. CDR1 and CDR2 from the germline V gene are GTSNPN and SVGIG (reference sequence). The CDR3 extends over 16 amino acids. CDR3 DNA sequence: TGTGCCTGGATACCTAGGGGGGGCAAGGGGTGGACTGAAGCTTTCTTT. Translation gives CAWIPRGGKGWTEAFF.

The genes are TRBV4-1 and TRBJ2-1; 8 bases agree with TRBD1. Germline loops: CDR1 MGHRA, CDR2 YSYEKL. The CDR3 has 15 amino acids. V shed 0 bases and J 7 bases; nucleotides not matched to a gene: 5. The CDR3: CASSQEPTGANEQFF. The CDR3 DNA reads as TGCGCCAGCAGCCAAGAACCGACAGGGGCGAATGAGCAGTTCTTC.

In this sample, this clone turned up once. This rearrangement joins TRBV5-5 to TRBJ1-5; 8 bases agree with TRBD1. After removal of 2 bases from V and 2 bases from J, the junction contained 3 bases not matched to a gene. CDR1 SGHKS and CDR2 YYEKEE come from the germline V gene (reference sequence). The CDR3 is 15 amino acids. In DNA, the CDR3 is TGTGCCAGCAGCTTAACGGGACAGGGCAATCAGCCCCAGCATTTT. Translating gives CASSLTGQGNQPQHF. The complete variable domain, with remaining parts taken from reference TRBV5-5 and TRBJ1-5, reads DAGVTQSPTHLIKTRGQQVTLRCSPISGHKSVSWYQQVLGQGPQFIFQYYEKEERGRGNFPDRFSARQFPNYSSELNVNALLLGDSALYLCASSLTGQGNQPQHFGDGTRLSIL.

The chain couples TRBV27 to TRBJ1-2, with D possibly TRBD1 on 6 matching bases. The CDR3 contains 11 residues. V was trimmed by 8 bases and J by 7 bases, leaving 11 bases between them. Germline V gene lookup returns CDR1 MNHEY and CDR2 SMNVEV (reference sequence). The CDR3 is CASSQGSGYTF. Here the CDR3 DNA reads TGTGCCAGCTCACAGGGCTCTGGCTACACCTTC.

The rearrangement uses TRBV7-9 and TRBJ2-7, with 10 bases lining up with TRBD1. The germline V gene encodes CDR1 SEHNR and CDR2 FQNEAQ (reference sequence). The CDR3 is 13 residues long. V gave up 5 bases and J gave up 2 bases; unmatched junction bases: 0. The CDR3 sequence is CASSGQGAYEQYF. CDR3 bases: TGTGCCAGCAGCGGACAGGGGGCCTACGAGCAGTACTTC.

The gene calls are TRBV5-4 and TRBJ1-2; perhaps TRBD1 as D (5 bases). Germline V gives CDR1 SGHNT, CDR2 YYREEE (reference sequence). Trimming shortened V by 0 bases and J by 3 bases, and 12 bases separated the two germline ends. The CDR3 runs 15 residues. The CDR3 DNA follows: TGTGCCAGCAGCTTGGGTGGGGCCCGGCACTATGGCTACACCTTC. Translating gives CASSLGGARHYGYTF.

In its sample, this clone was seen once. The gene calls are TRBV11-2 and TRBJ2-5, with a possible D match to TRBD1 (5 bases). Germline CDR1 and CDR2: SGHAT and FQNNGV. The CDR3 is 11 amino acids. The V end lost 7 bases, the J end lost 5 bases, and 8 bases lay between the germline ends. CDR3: CASKGSETQYF. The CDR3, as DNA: TGTGCCAGCAAGGGGTCGGAGACCCAGTACTTC.

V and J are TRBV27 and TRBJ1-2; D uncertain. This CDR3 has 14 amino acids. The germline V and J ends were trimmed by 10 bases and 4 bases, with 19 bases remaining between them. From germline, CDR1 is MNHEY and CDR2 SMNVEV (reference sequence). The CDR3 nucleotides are TGTGCCACGGCGCCAGGTCTTTCCTCCTATGGCTACACCTTC. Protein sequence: CATAPGLSSYGYTF.

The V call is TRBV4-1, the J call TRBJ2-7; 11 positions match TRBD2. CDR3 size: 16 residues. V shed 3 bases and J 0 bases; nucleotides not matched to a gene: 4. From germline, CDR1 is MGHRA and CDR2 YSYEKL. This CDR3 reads CASSQGLAASSYEQYF. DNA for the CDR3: TGCGCCAGCAGCCAGGGACTAGCGGCGAGCTCCTACGAGCAGTACTTC.

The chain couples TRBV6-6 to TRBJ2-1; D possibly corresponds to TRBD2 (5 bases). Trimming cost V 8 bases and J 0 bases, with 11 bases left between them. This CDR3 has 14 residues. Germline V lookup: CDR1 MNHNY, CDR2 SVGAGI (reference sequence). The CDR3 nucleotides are TGTGCCAGCTTTCCGGACTTCTCCTACAATGAGCAGTTCTTC. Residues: CASFPDFSYNEQFF.

The CDR3 sequence: CASGLVLSRDTSYNSPLHF. The CDR3, as DNA: TGTGCTAGTGGTTTGGTACTATCCCGGGACACATCCTATAATTCACCCCTCCACTTT. V gene TRBV12-5 combines with J gene TRBJ1-6; a weak D match, TRBD1 (6 bases). The CDR3 has 19 amino acids. Germline CDR1 and CDR2: LGHNT and FRNRAP. Deletions cut 0 bases from V and 1 base from J, with 16 bases between. Supplemented by reference TRBV12-5 and TRBJ1-6, the full variable domain reads DARVTQTPRHKVTEMGQEVTMRCQPILGHNTVFWYRQTMMQGLELLAYFRNRAPLDDSGMPKDRFSAEMPDATLATLKIQPSEPRDSAVYFCASGLVLSRDTSYNSPLHFGNGTRLTVT.

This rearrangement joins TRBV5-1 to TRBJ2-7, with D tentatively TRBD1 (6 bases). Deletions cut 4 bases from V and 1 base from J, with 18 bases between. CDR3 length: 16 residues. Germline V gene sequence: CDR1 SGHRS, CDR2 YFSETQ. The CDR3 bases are TGCGCCAGCAGCAAACCTCAGGGACAAAGTTCCTACGAGCAGTACTTC. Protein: CASSKPQGQSSYEQYF.

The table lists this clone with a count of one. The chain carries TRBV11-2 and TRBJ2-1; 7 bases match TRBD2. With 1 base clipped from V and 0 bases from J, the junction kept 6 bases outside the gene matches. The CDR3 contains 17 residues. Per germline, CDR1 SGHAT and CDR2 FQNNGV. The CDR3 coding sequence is TGTGCCAGCAGCTTAGCCGGTGCTAGCGGCTCCTACAATGAGCAGTTCTTC. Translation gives CASSLAGASGSYNEQFF.